This passage covers 24 T cell receptor beta chains from one sample sequenced in a study of shared clonotypes between healthy human individuals. Using immunoSEQ multiplex PCR, the repertoire was profiled, and TCRdb retains in-frame clones only, with some absent. Altogether hundreds of thousands of clones are present, 60% to 80% being singletons, with the ten largest covering 12%. Sequenced input: PBMCs. These receptors all stem from a middle-aged woman in good health. Some clones in this sample may be carry-over from other donors' samples.

This clone was seen once. The genes are TRBV2 and TRBJ2-2, with unresolved D. The CDR3 length is 11 residues. The ends were cut back, 8 bases at V and 2 bases at J, with 3 bases in the middle. CDR1 is SNHLY and CDR2 is FYNNEI in the germline V gene. The CDR3 loop is CASLNTGELFF. The CDR3 nucleotides read TGTGCCAGCTTAAACACCGGGGAGCTGTTTTTT. Full variable domain (rest looked up from reference TRBV2 and TRBJ2-2): EPEVTQTPSHQVTQMGQEVILRCVPISNHLYFYWYRQILGQKVEFLVSFYNNEISEKSEIFDDQFSVERPDGSNFTLKIRSTKLEDSAMYFCASLNTGELFFGEGSRLTVL.

This clone was observed once. This rearrangement joins TRBV20-1 to TRBJ2-1; TRBD1 or TRBD2 may be the D gene (5 bases each). The germline V gene encodes CDR1 DFQATT and CDR2 SNEGSKA (reference sequence). The CDR3 spans 11 residues. V shed 3 bases and J shed 10 bases, with 10 bases lying between them. The CDR3 region is CSARGPGEQFF. CDR3 in DNA: TGCAGTGCTAGGGGGCCGGGAGAGCAGTTCTTC.

The V call is TRBV2, the J call TRBJ1-2; 7 nucleotides line up with TRBD1. CDR1 and CDR2 (germline): SNHLY, FYNNEI. Germline trimming cut 7 bases from V and 7 bases from J; bases unmatched to any gene: 6. The CDR3 covers 12 residues. The DNA of the CDR3 is TGTGCCAGCAACGACAGGGATGCTGGCTACACCTTC. This sequence encodes CASNDRDAGYTF.

This clone showed up many times. This chain joins TRBV7-9 and TRBJ1-2; 7 bases fit TRBD1. With 5 bases clipped from V and 6 bases from J, the junction kept 9 bases outside the gene matches. The CDR3 sequence is 14 residues long. Germline V gene lookup returns CDR1 SEHNR and CDR2 FQNEAQ (reference sequence). The CDR3 sequence is CASSRREGADGYTF. The CDR3 region has the DNA TGTGCCAGCAGCCGCCGAGAGGGGGCTGATGGCTACACCTTC.

J is TRBJ2-3 and V is TRBV29-1; D unresolved. Germline lookup yields CDR1 SQVTM and CDR2 ANQGSEA. The V end lost 7 bases, the J end lost 0 bases, and 14 bases lay between the germline ends. CDR3 length: 14 residues. CDR3 sequence reads: CSAPSADSTDTQYF. The CDR3 bases are TGCAGCGCTCCCAGTGCGGACAGCACAGATACGCAGTATTTT.

The chain's CDR3 is CAISAGRGTGANVLTF. In DNA, the CDR3 is TGTGCCATCAGTGCTGGTAGGGGGACTGGGGCCAACGTCCTGACTTTC. V is TRBV10-3 and J is TRBJ2-6; perhaps TRBD1 as D (6 bases). Trimming cost V 4 bases and J 2 bases, with 12 bases left between them. Germline V CDR1 and CDR2: ENHRY, SYGVKD. This CDR3 comprises 16 residues.

A word on this clone: A far larger clone is a single base away, which makes a read error likely. This chain uses TRBV5-1 with TRBJ1-2, with no clear D. The CDR3 is 15 residues long. Germline CDR1 reads SGHRS; CDR2 reads YFSETQ. Trimming left V 2 bases short and J 3 bases short, with 14 bases between. CDR3 sequence (DNA): TGCGCCAGCAGCTTAACGGTCCGCGGCGACTATGGCTACACCTTC. As protein: CASSLTVRGDYGYTF.

The rearrangement uses TRBV10-3 and TRBJ2-3; possible D gene TRBD2, 5 bases. This CDR3 comprises 15 residues. Between the trimmed V and J ends, which lost 2 bases and 0 bases, there was a span of 9 bases. The germline V gene encodes CDR1 ENHRY and CDR2 SYGVKD. The CDR3 protein is CAISEPTISTDTQYF. In DNA form, the CDR3 reads TGTGCCATCAGTGAGCCGACTATTAGCACAGATACGCAGTATTTT.

The V and J genes are TRBV4-3 and TRBJ2-3; 9 bases are shared with TRBD2. The CDR3 totals 15 residues. J lost 3 bases, V lost 1 base, and 2 bases had no gene match. The V gene's germline CDR1 is LGHNA and CDR2 YSLEER. The CDR3 is CASSQGLAVTDTQYF. The DNA of the CDR3 is TGCGCCAGCAGCCAAGGACTAGCGGTTACAGATACGCAGTATTTT.

The rearrangement uses TRBV30 and TRBJ2-1, with 7 bases aligning to TRBD2. This CDR3 comprises 13 residues. Trimming took 3 bases from V and 4 from J; bases not matched to a gene: 3. The germline gives CDR1 GTSNPN, CDR2 SVGIG (reference sequence). The CDR3 DNA follows: TGTGCCTGGAGCTGGGGGGGGTACAATGAGCAGTTCTTC. Protein: CAWSWGGYNEQFF.

The chain employs TRBV10-1 and TRBJ2-2, with 10 nucleotides matching TRBD2. This CDR3 has 17 residues. J lost 8 bases, V lost 0 bases, and 9 bases had no gene match. The germline gives CDR1 WNHNN, CDR2 SYGVQD (reference sequence). The CDR3, as DNA: TGCGCCAGCAGTGAGTCGATGGCTAGCGGGAGTTGTGGGGAGCTGTTTTTT. This encodes CASSESMASGSCGELFF.

The J gene is TRBJ2-1, the V gene TRBV9; unclear D gene. Germline loops: CDR1 SGDLS, CDR2 YYNGEE. V was trimmed by 4 bases and J by 0 bases, leaving 5 bases between them. This CDR3 is 13 amino acids long. CDR3 residues: CASSPSSYNEQFF. CDR3 DNA: TGTGCCAGCAGCCCAAGCTCCTACAATGAGCAGTTCTTC.

CDR3 nucleotide sequence: TGCAGCGTGTCCGGGACAGGGGTGGACGAGCAGTACTTC. Protein sequence: CSVSGTGVDEQYF. This chain connects TRBV29-1 to TRBJ2-7; 10 bases are a match to TRBD1. The CDR3 contains 13 residues. Germline V lookup: CDR1 SQVTM, CDR2 ANQGSEA. The J segment lost 5 bases and the V segment lost 6 bases, leaving 7 bases of the junction unmatched.

The chain couples TRBV6-4 to TRBJ2-5, with a tentative D call TRBD2 (6 bases). V was cut by 0 bases and J by 1 base, with 24 bases left in between. Germline V gene lookup returns CDR1 MRHNA and CDR2 SNTAGT. The CDR3 spans 20 residues. The CDR3 here is CASSDSRDFSGSHSQETQYF. The CDR3 DNA is TGTGCCAGCAGTGACTCTAGGGACTTTAGCGGCAGCCACTCCCAAGAGACCCAGTACTTC.

The chain employs TRBV5-1 and TRBJ2-3, with D perhaps given as TRBD1 or TRBD2 (6 bases each). The germline V gene has CDR1 SGHRS and CDR2 YFSETQ. Trimming removed 4 bases from V and 0 bases from J, with 18 bases in between. This CDR3 is 17 amino acids long. CDR3 nucleotide sequence: TGCGCCAGCAGCCCGGGGGCAGGGATGTGGAGCACAGATACGCAGTATTTT. It yields the protein CASSPGAGMWSTDTQYF.

The CDR3 protein is CATRGPVETTDTQYF. CDR3 bases: TGTGCCACCAGAGGCCCGGTTGAGACCACAGATACGCAGTATTTT. The chain joins TRBV15 to TRBJ2-3; D unclear. This CDR3 has 15 amino acids. Germline-derived CDR1 and CDR2 are LNHNV and YYDKDF (reference sequence). The V and J ends lost 6 bases and 2 bases respectively, with 15 bases between them.

This chain links TRBV2 with TRBJ1-5; 7 bases are shared with TRBD1. The J segment lost 1 base and the V segment lost 4 bases, leaving 13 bases of the junction unmatched. Germline V gene data show CDR1 as SNHLY and CDR2 as FYNNEI. The CDR3 is 18 residues long. CDR3 coding DNA: TGTGCCAGCAGTGGGGAGGGACAGACTTTTTCCAGCAATCAGCCCCAGCATTTT. It is translated as CASSGEGQTFSSNQPQHF. Full variable domain (outside the CDR3, taken from reference TRBV2 and TRBJ1-5): EPEVTQTPSHQVTQMGQEVILRCVPISNHLYFYWYRQILGQKVEFLVSFYNNEISEKSEIFDDQFSVERPDGSNFTLKIRSTKLEDSAMYFCASSGEGQTFSSNQPQHFGDGTRLSIL.

The rearrangement joins TRBV7-3 to TRBJ2-3, with 9 bases that match TRBD1. The trim removed 5 bases at V and 5 bases at J, leaving 8 bases unmatched. Germline values: CDR1 SGHTA, CDR2 FQGTGA. The CDR3 is made up of 15 amino acids. As DNA, the CDR3 is TGTGCCAGCAGCCCTCGGACAGGGGTGGGAGATACGCAGTATTTT. This sequence encodes CASSPRTGVGDTQYF.

J is TRBJ2-3 and V is TRBV25-1, with 7 nucleotides matching TRBD1. V shed 3 bases, J shed 1 base, and the junction held 7 bases outside the gene matches. This CDR3 contains 16 residues. Germline V gene lookup returns CDR1 MGHDK and CDR2 SYGVNS. CDR3 protein: CASSDPLGQGTDTQYF. CDR3 bases: TGTGCCAGCAGTGACCCCTTAGGACAGGGCACAGATACGCAGTATTTT.

V gene TRBV30 combines with J gene TRBJ1-2, with D perhaps TRBD1 (6 bases). Germline assignment: CDR1 GTSNPN and CDR2 SVGIG (reference sequence). The CDR3 contains 14 residues. Trimming pared 0 bases from V and 7 bases from J, leaving 15 bases between. The CDR3 here is CAWSVLRGGGGYTF. CDR3 in DNA: TGTGCCTGGAGTGTATTGCGAGGGGGAGGTGGCTACACCTTC.

The sample holds one count of this clone. In nucleotides, the CDR3 is TGTGCCAGCAGCCTTACCGGGACTAGCGGGACTGGGGAGCTGTTTTTT. Translated: CASSLTGTSGTGELFF. The chain combines TRBV7-3 with TRBJ2-2, with 13 bases aligning to TRBD2. V dropped 5 bases and J dropped 8; count of bases not matched to a gene: 8. CDR3 length equals 16 residues. Germline V CDR1 and CDR2: SGHTA, FQGTGA.

Comments on this clone: Here the CDR3 omits its conserved ending phenylalanine or tryptophan, so a read error is the likely source. The chain links TRBV14 to TRBJ1-2, with 7 bases matching TRBD1. V shed 2 bases and J 0 bases; nucleotides not matched to a gene: 9. The germline V gene encodes CDR1 SGHDN and CDR2 FVKESK. This CDR3 contains 17 residues. CDR3 DNA: TGTGCCAGCAGCCAAAAAACAGGGGCGCTGTCTAACTATGGCTACACCTCC. It yields the protein CASSQKTGALSNYGYTS.

This chain joins TRBV29-1 and TRBJ1-1; the match to TRBD1 covers 11 bases. CDR3 size: 13 residues. Germline assignment: CDR1 SQVTM and CDR2 ANQGSEA. V shed 6 bases, J shed 11 bases, and the junction held 11 bases outside the gene matches. Here the CDR3 reads CSVLIGTGGRAFF. In DNA form, the CDR3 reads TGCAGCGTCTTAATTGGGACAGGGGGAAGGGCTTTCTTT. Drawing the rest from reference TRBV29-1 and TRBJ1-1, the complete variable domain is SAVISQKPSRDICQRGTSLTIQCQVDSQVTMMFWYRQQPGQSLTLIATANQGSEATYESGFVIDKFPISRPNLTFSTLTVSNMSPEDSSIYLCSVLIGTGGRAFFGQGTRLTVV.

The rearrangement uses TRBV7-2 and TRBJ2-2; 9 nucleotides match TRBD1. Trimming cost V 5 bases and J 3 bases; bases outside gene matches: 7. The V gene's germline CDR1 is SGHTA and CDR2 FQGNSA. This CDR3 has 16 residues. DNA for the CDR3: TGTGCCAGCAGCCTAACAGGGGGCTGGGACACCGGGGAGCTGTTTTTT. Protein: CASSLTGGWDTGELFF.